This entry is about one T cell receptor (beta chain). The specificity of this receptor is unknown. No base quality information exists; no much larger clone differs at one position. This specimen belongs to a study of blood T cell repertoires in COVID-19 (dated by TCRdb to the early 2020s). General notes on the study: Collaborator samples came from the United States, Italy and Spain and covered acute and convalescent phases of COVID-19. The dataset comprised deeply sampled blood TCRbeta repertoires from subjects exposed to, actively infected with, or recovered from COVID-19. The material from the prospective study consisted of cDNA or gDNA derived from T cells, B-cell-depleted T cells, or PBMCs. Samples came from the ongoing ImmuneRACE study (first 160 participants) plus 1,254 subjects from 6 global collaborators. Where available, HLA class I and class II types were obtained from metadata supplied by the sample provider rather than from assay-based typing. The repertoires were released in a freely available public database meant as a resource for research on the immune response to SARS-CoV-2. Sample metadata almost always included a de-identified subject ID, COVID-19 status, age in years and sex.

Whole blood was collected in K2EDTA tubes by collaborating institutions according to the institutions' own protocols. For TCRbeta analysis, collaborators shipped samples as frozen whole blood, isolated PBMCs, or DNA extracted from either of those sample types. TCRbeta CDR3 regions were amplified from genomic DNA by means of the immunoSEQ Assay, a bias-controlled multiplex PCR. The study's own analysis went as follows. The number of nucleated cells in each sample was estimated by amplification of reference gene primers within the assay. To quantify the absolute abundance of each unique TCRbeta CDR3 rearrangement, sequence reads were collapsed and filtered. For each sample, productive Simpson clonality was calculated as the square root of Simpson's diversity index over productive rearrangements. The immuneACCESS repertoire file appears here via TCRdb, limited to in-frame rearrangements. These files lack a portion of the clones; in checked studies, under half of the deficit traces to unresolved V genes, and the cause of the others is not known. V and J calls and clone size follow that table, whereas D and trimming were derived from the DNA. In all, the sample holds approximately 100,000 clones, and 86% of those were seen once. Jointly, the top ten make up under 30% of the sample.

Overall study outcomes, separate from this receptor: Clinical and demographic metadata were provided uncurated, with the amount varying by source and participant.

The CDR3 goes from the cysteine to the phenylalanine over 16 residues. The DNA shown is the 48-base CDR3, in frame from base 1. The germline V end is reduced by 5 bases and the J end by 3 bases; junction bases left unmatched: 3. The germline V gene yields MNHEY for CDR1 and SVGEGT for CDR2. The specimen was peripheral blood. The clonotype was recovered from a human donor in a cohort sampled during active COVID-19. The V and J segments used are TRBV6-2 or TRBV6-3 and TRBJ2-1, and 14 junctional nucleotides match TRBD2. The nucleotide sequence is TGTGCCAGCAGTACCGGACTAGCGGGAGGCTACAATGAGCAGTTCTTC. It is translated as CASSTGLAGGYNEQFF.